This T cell receptor beta chain was observed in a study of blood T cells in healthy people across ages. Next came a second PCR, run for about 7 to 12 cycles, which used a sample-barcoded 5' primer along with a J-beta primer mix. TCRdb re-called the 5' RACE reads through MiXCR, storing one row per CDR3 protein. The data hold some 1.8 million distinct CDR3 sequences, with about two fifths observed a single time. The extraction recovered at least 5.5 micrograms of total RNA per sample. Per the germline V gene, CDR1 is SGHTA and CDR2 is FQGNSA. V gave up 3 bases and J gave up 1 base, with 12 bases separating them. The CDR3 is made up of 15 amino acids. Study-wide points: Relative to aged donors, long-lived donors carried more naive CD4+ cells and displayed higher diversity.

Points on this clonotype: What it recognizes is unknown.

The chain uses TRBV7-2 and TRBJ1-2; a weak D match, TRBD1 (6 bases). Sequencing was done on a sample of blood. The sequence was collected from a human donor in good health. CDR3 amino acids: CASSLQGRDNYGYTF. CDR3 bases: TGTGCCAGCAGCTTGCAGGGGAGGGATAACTATGGCTACACCTTC.